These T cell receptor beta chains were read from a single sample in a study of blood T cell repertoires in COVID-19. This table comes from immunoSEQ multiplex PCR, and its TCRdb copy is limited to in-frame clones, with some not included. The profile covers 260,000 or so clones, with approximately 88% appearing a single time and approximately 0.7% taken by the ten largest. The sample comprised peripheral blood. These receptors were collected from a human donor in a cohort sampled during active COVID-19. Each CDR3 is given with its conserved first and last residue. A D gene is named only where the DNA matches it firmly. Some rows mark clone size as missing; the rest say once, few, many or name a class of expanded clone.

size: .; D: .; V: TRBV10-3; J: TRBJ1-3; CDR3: CAISDEGVSGNTIYF; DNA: TGTGCCATCAGTGATGAGGGCGTCTCTGGAAACACCATATATTTT
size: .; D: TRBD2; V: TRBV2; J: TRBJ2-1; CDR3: CASSELRGGKNNEQFF; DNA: TGTGCCAGCAGTGAGTTGCGGGGGGGCAAAAACAATGAGCAGTTCTTC
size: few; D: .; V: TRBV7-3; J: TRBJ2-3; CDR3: CASSPDRHTDTQYF; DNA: TGTGCCAGCAGCCCCGACAGACACACAGATACGCAGTATTTT
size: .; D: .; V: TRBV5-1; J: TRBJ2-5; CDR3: CASSLDGGETQYF; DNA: TGCGCCAGCAGCTTGGATGGGGGCGAGACCCAGTACTTC
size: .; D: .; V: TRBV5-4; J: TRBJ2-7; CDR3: CASSLAPQGSYEQYF; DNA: TGTGCCAGCAGCTTGGCCCCCCAGGGATCCTACGAGCAGTACTTC
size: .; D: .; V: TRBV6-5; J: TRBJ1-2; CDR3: CASSYTGGGLSYGYTF; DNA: TGTGCCAGCAGTTACACGGGGGGCGGCCTGAGCTATGGCTACACCTTC
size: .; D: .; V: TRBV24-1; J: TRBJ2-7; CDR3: CATSGESPYEQYF; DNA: TGTGCCACCAGTGGCGAAAGTCCGTACGAGCAGTACTTC
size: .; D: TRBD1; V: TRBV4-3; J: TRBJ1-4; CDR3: CASSRTGFGEKLFF; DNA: TGCGCCAGCAGCCGGACAGGGTTCGGTGAAAAACTGTTTTTT
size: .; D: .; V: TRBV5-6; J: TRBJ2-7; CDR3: CASSPRRTPGEQYF; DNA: TGTGCCAGCAGCCCCCGCAGGACGCCGGGGGAGCAGTACTTC
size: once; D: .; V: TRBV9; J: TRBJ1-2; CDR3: CASSVEAQGYGYTF; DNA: TGTGCCAGTAGCGTAGAGGCCCAGGGCTATGGCTACACCTTC
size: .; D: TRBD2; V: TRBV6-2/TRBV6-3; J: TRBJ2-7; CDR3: CASSSPSGGMDEQYF; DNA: TGTGCCAGCAGTTCCCCGAGCGGGGGGATGGACGAGCAGTACTTC
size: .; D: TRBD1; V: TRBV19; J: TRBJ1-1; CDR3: CASRMGQGYTEAFF; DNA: TGTGCCAGTCGTATGGGACAGGGATACACTGAAGCTTTCTTT
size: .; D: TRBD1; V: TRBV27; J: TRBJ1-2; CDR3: CASSLGQGAFGYTF; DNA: TGTGCCAGCAGTTTGGGACAGGGGGCATTTGGCTACACCTTC
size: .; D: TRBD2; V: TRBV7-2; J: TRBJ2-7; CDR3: CASSKLAGDSYEQYF; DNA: TGTGCCAGCAGCAAACTAGCGGGGGACTCCTACGAGCAGTACTTC
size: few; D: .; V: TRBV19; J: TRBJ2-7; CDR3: CASSTDSNSYEQYF; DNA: TGTGCCAGTAGTACGGACTCAAACTCCTACGAGCAGTACTTC
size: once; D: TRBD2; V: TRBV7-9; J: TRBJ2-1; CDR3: CASSSRTSAEQFF; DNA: TGTGCCAGCAGCTCTCGGACTAGCGCTGAGCAGTTCTTC
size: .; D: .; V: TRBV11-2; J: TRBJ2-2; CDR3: CASSLDLDTGELFF; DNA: TGTGCCAGCAGCTTAGATCTCGACACCGGGGAGCTGTTTTTT
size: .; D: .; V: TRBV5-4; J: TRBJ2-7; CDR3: CASSFWAAATYEQYF; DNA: TGTGCCAGCAGCTTTTGGGCAGCTGCCACCTACGAGCAGTACTTC
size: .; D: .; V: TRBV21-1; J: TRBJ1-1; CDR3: CASREDSLNTEAFF; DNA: TGTGCCAGCCGAGAGGACAGCCTGAACACTGAAGCTTTCTTT
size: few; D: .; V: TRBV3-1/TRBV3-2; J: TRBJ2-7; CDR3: CASSLGGSRYEQYF; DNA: TGTGCCAGCAGCCTAGGGGGATCCCGCTACGAGCAGTACTTC
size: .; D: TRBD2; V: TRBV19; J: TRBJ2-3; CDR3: CASSGGRPYTDTQYF; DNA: TGTGCCAGTAGTGGCGGGAGGCCCTACACAGATACGCAGTATTTT
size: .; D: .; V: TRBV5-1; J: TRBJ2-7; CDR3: CASSFTTGEQYF; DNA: TGCGCCAGCAGCTTCACTACGGGCGAGCAGTACTTC
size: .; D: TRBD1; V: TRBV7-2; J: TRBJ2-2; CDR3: CASSGRQGAGTGELFF; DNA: TGTGCCAGCAGCGGCAGACAGGGGGCGGGTACCGGGGAGCTGTTTTTT
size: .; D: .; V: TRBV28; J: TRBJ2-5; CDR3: CASSLGQRETQYF; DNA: TGTGCCAGCAGTTTGGGCCAGAGAGAGACCCAGTACTTC
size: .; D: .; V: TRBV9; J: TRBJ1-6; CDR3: CASSVATGGSPLHF; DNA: TGTGCCAGCAGCGTAGCCACAGGAGGGTCACCCCTCCACTTT
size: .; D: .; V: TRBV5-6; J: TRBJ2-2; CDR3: CASSLAGYTGELFF; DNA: TGTGCCAGCAGCTTGGCCGGTTACACCGGGGAGCTGTTTTTT
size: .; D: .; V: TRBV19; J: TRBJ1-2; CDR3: CASSLTFSGYTF; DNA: TGTGCCAGTAGCCTCACCTTTAGTGGCTACACCTTC
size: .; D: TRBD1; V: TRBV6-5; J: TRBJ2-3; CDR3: CASKTGTSTDTQYF; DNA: TGTGCCAGCAAGACAGGGACCAGCACAGATACGCAGTATTTT
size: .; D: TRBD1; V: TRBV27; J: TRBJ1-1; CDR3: CASSSGQGTGAEAFF; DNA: TGTGCCAGCAGTTCGGGACAGGGGACTGGGGCTGAAGCTTTCTTT
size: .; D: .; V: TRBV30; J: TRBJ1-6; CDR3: CAWSVRGGSNSPLHF; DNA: TGTGCCTGGAGTGTCCGGGGGGGGAGTAATTCACCCCTCCACTTT
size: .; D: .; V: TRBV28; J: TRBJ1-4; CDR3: CASSSPGFSKEKLFF; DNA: TGTGCCAGCAGTTCCCCAGGGTTTAGTAAGGAAAAACTGTTTTTT
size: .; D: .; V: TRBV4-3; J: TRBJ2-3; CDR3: CASSQGGTSTDTQYF; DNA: TGCGCCAGCAGCCAAGGGGGGACTAGCACAGATACGCAGTATTTT
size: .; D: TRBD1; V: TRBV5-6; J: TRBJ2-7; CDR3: CASSLRQGRYEQYF; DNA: TGTGCCAGCAGCTTAAGACAGGGGAGGTACGAGCAGTACTTC
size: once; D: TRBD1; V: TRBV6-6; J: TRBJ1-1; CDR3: CASSAQGGNTEAFF; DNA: TGTGCCAGCAGTGCTCAGGGGGGGAACACTGAAGCTTTCTTT
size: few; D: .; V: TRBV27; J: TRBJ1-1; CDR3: CASSLSDSLLGAFF; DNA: TGTGCCAGCAGTTTATCCGACAGTCTCCTCGGGGCTTTCTTT
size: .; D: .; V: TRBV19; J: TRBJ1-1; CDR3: CASRPGGVSGKMNTEAFF; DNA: TGTGCCAGTCGACCCGGGGGGGTTAGCGGCAAAATGAACACTGAAGCTTTCTTT
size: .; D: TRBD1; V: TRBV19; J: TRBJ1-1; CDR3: CASSTTGLLNTEAFF; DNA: TGTGCCAGTAGTACGACAGGGCTTTTGAACACTGAAGCTTTCTTT
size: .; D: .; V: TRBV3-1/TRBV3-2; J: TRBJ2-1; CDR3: CASSLLRANEQFF; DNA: TGTGCCAGCAGCCTTCTGAGGGCAAATGAGCAGTTCTTC
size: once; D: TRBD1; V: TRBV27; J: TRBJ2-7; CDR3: CASSNTRQGSSYEQYF; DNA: TGTGCCAGCAGTAATACTCGACAGGGGTCATCCTACGAGCAGTACTTC
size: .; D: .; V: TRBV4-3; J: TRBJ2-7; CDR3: CASSQVGSRAGPSSYEQYF; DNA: TGCGCCAGCAGCCAAGTTGGTTCTAGGGCGGGGCCTAGCTCCTACGAGCAGTACTTC
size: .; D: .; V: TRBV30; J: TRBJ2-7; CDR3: CAWSVRYRPSSYEQYF; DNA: TGTGCCTGGAGTGTACGCTACAGGCCGAGCTCCTACGAGCAGTACTTC
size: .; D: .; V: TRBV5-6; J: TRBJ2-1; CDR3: CASSFAHSSFDEQFF; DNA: TGTGCCAGCAGCTTCGCCCACAGCTCCTTCGATGAGCAGTTCTTC
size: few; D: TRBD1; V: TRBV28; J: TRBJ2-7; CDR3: CASSGDRASYEQYF; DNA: TGTGCCAGCAGTGGGGACAGGGCCTCCTACGAGCAGTACTTC
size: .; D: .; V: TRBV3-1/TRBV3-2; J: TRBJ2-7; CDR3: CASSQEWALGYEQYF; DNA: TGTGCCAGCAGCCAAGAATGGGCCTTAGGATACGAGCAGTACTTC
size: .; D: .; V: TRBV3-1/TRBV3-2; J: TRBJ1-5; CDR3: CASSQDMNQPQHF; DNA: TGTGCCAGCAGCCAAGATATGAATCAGCCCCAGCATTTT